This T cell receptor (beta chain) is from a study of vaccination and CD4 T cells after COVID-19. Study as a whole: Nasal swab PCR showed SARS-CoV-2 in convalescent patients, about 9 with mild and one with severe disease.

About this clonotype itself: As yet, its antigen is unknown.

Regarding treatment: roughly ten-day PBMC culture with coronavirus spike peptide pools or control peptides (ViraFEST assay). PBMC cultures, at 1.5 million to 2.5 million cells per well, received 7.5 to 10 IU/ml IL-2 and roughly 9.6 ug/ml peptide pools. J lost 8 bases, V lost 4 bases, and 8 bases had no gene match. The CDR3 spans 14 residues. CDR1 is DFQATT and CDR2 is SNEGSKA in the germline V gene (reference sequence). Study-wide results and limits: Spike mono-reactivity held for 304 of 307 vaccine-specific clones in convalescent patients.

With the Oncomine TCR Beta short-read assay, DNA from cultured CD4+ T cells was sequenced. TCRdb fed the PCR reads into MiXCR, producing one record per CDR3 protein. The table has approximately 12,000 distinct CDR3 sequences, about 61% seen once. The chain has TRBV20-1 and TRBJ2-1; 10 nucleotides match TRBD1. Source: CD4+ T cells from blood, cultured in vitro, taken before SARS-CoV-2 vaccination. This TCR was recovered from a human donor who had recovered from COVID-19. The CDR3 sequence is CSAIPGTGVDEQFF. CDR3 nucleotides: TGCAGTGCTATCCCCGGGACAGGGGTGGATGAGCAGTTCTTC.